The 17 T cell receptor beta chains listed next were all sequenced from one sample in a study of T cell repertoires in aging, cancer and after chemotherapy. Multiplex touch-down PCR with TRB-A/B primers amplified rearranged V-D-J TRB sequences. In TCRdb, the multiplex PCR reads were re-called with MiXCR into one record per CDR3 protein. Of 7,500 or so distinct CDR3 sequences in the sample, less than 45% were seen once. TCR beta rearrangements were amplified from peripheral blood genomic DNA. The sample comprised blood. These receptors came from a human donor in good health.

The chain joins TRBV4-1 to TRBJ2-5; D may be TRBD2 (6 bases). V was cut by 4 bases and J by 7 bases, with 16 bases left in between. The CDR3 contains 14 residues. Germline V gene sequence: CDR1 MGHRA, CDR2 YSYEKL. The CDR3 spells CASSLTGGGGTQYF. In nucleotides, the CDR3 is TGCGCCAGCAGCCTCACCGGGGGAGGAGGGACCCAGTACTTC.

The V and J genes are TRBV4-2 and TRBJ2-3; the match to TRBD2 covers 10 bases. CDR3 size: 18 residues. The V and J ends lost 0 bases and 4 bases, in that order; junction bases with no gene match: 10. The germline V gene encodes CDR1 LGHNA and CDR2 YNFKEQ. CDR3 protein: CASSQDPVGTSVPDTQYF. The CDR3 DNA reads TGTGCCAGCAGCCAAGATCCAGTAGGGACTAGCGTCCCAGATACGCAGTATTTT.

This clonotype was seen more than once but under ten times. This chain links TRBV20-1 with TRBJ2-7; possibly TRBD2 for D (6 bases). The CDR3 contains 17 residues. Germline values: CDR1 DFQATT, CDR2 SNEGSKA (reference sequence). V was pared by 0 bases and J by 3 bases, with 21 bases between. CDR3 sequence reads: CSAREGGRGGDLYEQYF. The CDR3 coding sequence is TGCAGTGCTAGAGAGGGGGGACGAGGAGGGGATCTCTACGAGCAGTACTTC.

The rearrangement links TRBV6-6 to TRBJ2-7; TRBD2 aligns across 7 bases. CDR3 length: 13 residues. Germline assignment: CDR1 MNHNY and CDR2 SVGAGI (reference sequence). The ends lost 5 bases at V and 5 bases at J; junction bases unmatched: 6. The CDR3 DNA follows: TGTGCCAGCAGTGCAGATGGGGGGGACGAGCAGTACTTC. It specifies CASSADGGDEQYF.

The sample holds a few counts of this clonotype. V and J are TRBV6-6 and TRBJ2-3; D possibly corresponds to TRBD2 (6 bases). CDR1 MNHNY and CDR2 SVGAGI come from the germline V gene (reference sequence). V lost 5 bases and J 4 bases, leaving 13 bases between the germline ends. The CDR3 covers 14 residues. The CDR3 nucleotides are TGTGCCAGCAGTCCCGGAGGGGAGGCAGATACGCAGTATTTT. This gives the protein CASSPGGEADTQYF.

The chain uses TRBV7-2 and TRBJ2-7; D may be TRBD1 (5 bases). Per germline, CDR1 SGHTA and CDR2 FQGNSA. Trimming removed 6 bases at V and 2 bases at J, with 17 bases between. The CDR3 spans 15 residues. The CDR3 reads CASSHPARAAYEQYF. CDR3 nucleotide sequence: TGTGCCAGCAGTCACCCCGCCAGGGCGGCCTACGAGCAGTACTTC.

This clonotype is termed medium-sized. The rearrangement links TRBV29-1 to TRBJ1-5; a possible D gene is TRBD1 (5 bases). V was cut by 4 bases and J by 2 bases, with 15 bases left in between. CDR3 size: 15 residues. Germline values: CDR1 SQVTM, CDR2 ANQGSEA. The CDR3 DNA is TGCAGCGTTGGGGGGGGTGGGGAGGGCAATCAGCCCCAGCATTTT. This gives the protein CSVGGGGEGNQPQHF.

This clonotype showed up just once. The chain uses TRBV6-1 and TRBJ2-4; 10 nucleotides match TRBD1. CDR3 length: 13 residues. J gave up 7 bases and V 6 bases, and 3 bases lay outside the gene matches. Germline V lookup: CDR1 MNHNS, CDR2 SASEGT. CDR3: CASSGTGVNIQYF. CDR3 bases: TGTGCCAGCAGCGGGACAGGGGTGAACATTCAGTACTTC.

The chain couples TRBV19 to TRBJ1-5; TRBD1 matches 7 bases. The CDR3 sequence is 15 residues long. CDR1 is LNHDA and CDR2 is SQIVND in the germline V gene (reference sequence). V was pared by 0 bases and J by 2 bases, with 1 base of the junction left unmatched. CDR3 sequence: CASSIDRGGNQPQHF. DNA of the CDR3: TGTGCCAGTAGTATAGACAGGGGGGGCAATCAGCCCCAGCATTTT.

CDR3 protein: CASSLDPTRRTSYEQYF. Written as DNA, the CDR3 is TGTGCCAGCAGCTTAGACCCTACCCGTAGGACTTCCTACGAGCAGTACTTC. The V and J genes are TRBV7-6 and TRBJ2-7; possibly TRBD2 for D (5 bases). V was shortened by 1 base and J by 1 base, with 17 bases between the two germline ends. The CDR3 has 17 residues. The germline V gene has CDR1 SGHVS and CDR2 FNYEAQ.

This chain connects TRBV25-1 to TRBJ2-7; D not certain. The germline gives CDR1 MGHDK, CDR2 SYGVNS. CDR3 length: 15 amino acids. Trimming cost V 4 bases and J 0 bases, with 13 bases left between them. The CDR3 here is CASSALGIGSYEQYF. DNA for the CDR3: TGTGCCAGCAGTGCCCTGGGAATAGGCTCCTACGAGCAGTACTTC.

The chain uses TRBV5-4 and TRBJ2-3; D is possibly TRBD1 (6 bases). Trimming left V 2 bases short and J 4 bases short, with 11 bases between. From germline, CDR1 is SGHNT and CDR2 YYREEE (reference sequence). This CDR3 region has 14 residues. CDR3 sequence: CASSFTQGSDTQYF. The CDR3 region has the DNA TGTGCCAGCAGCTTTACACAGGGCTCAGATACGCAGTATTTT.

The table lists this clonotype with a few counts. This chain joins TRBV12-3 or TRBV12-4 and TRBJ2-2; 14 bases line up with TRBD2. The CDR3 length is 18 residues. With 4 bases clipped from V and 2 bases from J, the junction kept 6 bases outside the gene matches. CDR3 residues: CASSSRLAGGPNTGELFF. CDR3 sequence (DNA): TGTGCCAGCAGTTCCCGACTAGCGGGGGGGCCTAACACCGGGGAGCTGTTTTTT.

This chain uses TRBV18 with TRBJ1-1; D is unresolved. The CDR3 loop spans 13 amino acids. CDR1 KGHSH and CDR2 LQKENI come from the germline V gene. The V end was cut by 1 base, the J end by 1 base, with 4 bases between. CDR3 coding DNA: TGTGCCAGCTCACCACTGGGGAACACTGAAGCTTTCTTT. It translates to CASSPLGNTEAFF.

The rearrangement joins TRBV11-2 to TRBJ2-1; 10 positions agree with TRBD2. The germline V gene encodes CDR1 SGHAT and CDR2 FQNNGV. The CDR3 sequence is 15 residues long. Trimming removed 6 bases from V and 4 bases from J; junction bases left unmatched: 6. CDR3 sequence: CASRTGTSEYNEQFF. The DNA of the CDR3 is TGTGCCAGCAGAACCGGGACTAGCGAGTACAATGAGCAGTTCTTC.

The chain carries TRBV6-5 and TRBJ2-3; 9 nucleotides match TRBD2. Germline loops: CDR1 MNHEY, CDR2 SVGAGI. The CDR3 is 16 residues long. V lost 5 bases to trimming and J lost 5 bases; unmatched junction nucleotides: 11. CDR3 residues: CASSRKVAGVGDTQYF. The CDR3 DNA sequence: TGTGCCAGCAGTCGCAAGGTAGCGGGGGTCGGAGATACGCAGTATTTT.

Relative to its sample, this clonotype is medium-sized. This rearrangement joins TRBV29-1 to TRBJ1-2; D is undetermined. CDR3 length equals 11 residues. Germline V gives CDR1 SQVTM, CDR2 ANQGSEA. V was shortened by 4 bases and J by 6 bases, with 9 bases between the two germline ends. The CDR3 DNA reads TGCAGCGTTGCGGCAGACAATGGCTACACCTTC. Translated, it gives CSVAADNGYTF.